This TCR beta chain comes out of a study of cytomegalovirus exposure and HLA in healthy donors. To note about this clone: The antigen is undetermined.

Notes on the study in general: TRBV6-2, TRBV6-3 and some other V segments were unresolvable in 87-base-pair reads. Among CMV-associated TCR beta chains, most appeared HLA-restricted in a later analysis.

Germline CDR1 LNHDA, CDR2 SQIVND (reference sequence). The CDR3 totals 13 residues. The V and J ends lost 3 bases and 3 bases respectively, with 6 bases between them. PCR primers comprised 60 Vbeta and 13 Jbeta primers. The protocol was immunoSEQ multiplex PCR, while the TCRdb copy is restricted to in-frame clones and leaves out a portion. Of around 210,000 clones in the sample, 65% to 85% were seen once. Sequenced: PBMCs. The chain joins TRBV19 to TRBJ2-1; no definite D call. The origin of this receptor is a man in his forties or fifties in good health and CMV-seronegative. In DNA, the CDR3 is TGTGCCAGTAGTATCCCTCTCTACAATGAGCAGTTCTTC. Protein sequence: CASSIPLYNEQFF.